In this sample, the clone carrying this T cell receptor beta chain turned up a few times. Treatment here: oral pan-JAK inhibitor, 5-10 mg twice daily. Lesional scalp punch biopsies and peripheral blood were collected from alopecia areata patients. The entry originates in a study of CD8+ T cells in alopecia areata. The V and J ends lost 4 bases and 6 bases, in that order; junction bases with no gene match: 3. The V gene's germline CDR1 is SEHNR and CDR2 FQNEAQ (reference sequence). The CDR3 is 14 residues long. The sequencing template was cDNA reverse transcribed from extracted RNA. The table came from immunoSEQ multiplex PCR; TCRdb's copy has only in-frame clones and leaves some out. The sample lists about 180,000 clones, roughly 50% occurring once.

This chain links TRBV7-9 with TRBJ2-4, with TRBD1 matching 10 bases. The TCR sequence derives from a human donor with alopecia areata. This sample comprised CD8+ T cells sorted from blood, obtained at week 24, from a patient treated with tofacitinib. This CDR3 reads CASSSRDRGNIQYF. DNA of the CDR3: TGTGCCAGCAGCTCCCGGGACAGGGGAAACATTCAGTACTTC.